This TCR beta chain was identified during a study of blood T cells in healthy people across ages. Study as a whole: Template switching retrieved approximately one barcoded beta molecule for each two T cells.

Findings of the study overall: Among T cells, TCR beta diversity per million cells dropped roughly linearly as age rose. The study lacked donor CMV status, which possibly confounded expanded clonotype changes.

For the second PCR, which ran for about 6 to 11 cycles, a sample-barcoded 5' primer and a J-beta primer mix were used. Every cDNA molecule carried a tag from a template-switch adaptor bearing 12 random nucleotides. TCRdb reprocessed the 5' RACE reads via MiXCR and lists one record per CDR3 protein. This table has over 300,000 distinct CDR3 sequences, about 52% appearing once. Germline CDR1 and CDR2: SGHRS and YFSETQ. The CDR3 runs 13 residues. This clonotype was counted at least ten times. Antigen specificity is unknown. A junction boundary mismatches the germline segment, possibly from a read error. The rearrangement links TRBV5-1 to TRBJ2-1; TRBD1 is a possible D gene (6 bases). The sequenced material came from blood. The clonotype comes from a man aged 60-69 years in good health. CDR3 DNA sequence: TGTGCCAGCAGCTTAGGGGGTTACAATGAGCAGTTCTTC. Translated, it gives CASSLGGYNEQFF.